Below, one T cell receptor beta chain is given with its context. These data are taken from a study of shared clonotypes between healthy human individuals. The CD4+ fraction was divided into a CD45RA+ naive subset and a CD45RA-negative memory subset. Genomic DNA of each subset was evenly split across several immunoSEQ plates. Each sorted subset replicate got 200 ng genomic DNA, about 33,000 genomes. The table came from immunoSEQ multiplex PCR; TCRdb's copy has only in-frame clones and leaves some out. The sample yields approximately 2.1 million clones, 93% seen once. V lost 6 bases and J 8 bases, leaving 13 bases between the germline ends. The germline gives CDR1 MNHEY, CDR2 SVGAGI. This CDR3 is 12 amino acids long.

The receptor's source is a man younger than 35 in good health. Some clones in this sample may be carry-over from other donors' samples. Material: naive CD4+ T cells from PBMCs. Indicated subset: CD45RA+ positively selected. This sequence joins TRBV6-5 and TRBJ1-2; D perhaps matches TRBD1 (5 bases). CDR3 region: CASSWGLDGYTF. DNA for the CDR3: TGTGCCAGCAGCTGGGGGTTGGACGGCTACACCTTC.